These 21 T cell receptor beta chains were sequenced from one sample in a study of CD8 T cells in ankylosing spondylitis. TCRdb fed the 5' RACE reads into MiXCR, producing one record per CDR3 protein. In the table there are 270,000 or so distinct CDR3 sequences, about 20% of which are singletons. The sequenced material came from blood, either unsorted or a sorted T cell fraction (not recorded which). These receptors were collected from a male donor with ankylosing spondylitis or in good health (not recorded which).

V and J are TRBV20-1 and TRBJ2-2; 7 nucleotides line up with TRBD2. The CDR3 is 14 residues long. Looked up from germline, CDR1 is DFQATT and CDR2 is SNEGSKA (reference sequence). Losses at the gene ends were 4 bases for V and 0 bases for J; bases not matched to a gene: 2. In nucleotides, the CDR3 is TGCAGTGCTATCAGCGGGACGAACACCGGGGAGCTGTTTTTT. It yields the protein CSAISGTNTGELFF.

The chain recombines TRBV29-1 with TRBJ2-1, with TRBD1 as a possible D gene (6 bases). The CDR3 covers 14 residues. The germline CDR1 and CDR2 sequences are SQVTM and ANQGSEA. V shed 7 bases and J shed 0 bases, with 13 bases lying between them. The CDR3 here is CSARRGGSYNEQFF. The CDR3 DNA follows: TGCAGCGCCCGACGAGGGGGCTCCTACAATGAGCAGTTCTTC.

This clonotype turned up a few times. This chain connects TRBV4-1 to TRBJ1-2; D remains unclear. The CDR3 length is 15 residues. Germline V gene data show CDR1 as MGHRA and CDR2 as YSYEKL. V was cut by 0 bases and J by 4 bases, with 12 bases left in between. For the CDR3, the DNA is TGCGCCAGCAGCCAAGATCCCAACTCTGGCTATGGCTACACCTTC. Translated: CASSQDPNSGYGYTF.

This clonotype has just a few counts. V is TRBV20-1 and J is TRBJ2-7; D may be TRBD1 or TRBD2 (5 bases each). This CDR3 has 15 amino acids. Germline CDR1 is DFQATT and CDR2 is SNEGSKA (reference sequence). The V end lost 4 bases, the J end lost 4 bases, and 20 bases lay between the germline ends. CDR3: CSANPEGTPGYEQYF. The CDR3 DNA reads TGCAGTGCTAACCCCGAGGGGACCCCGGGTTACGAGCAGTACTTC.

This clonotype turned up a few times. The chain has TRBV7-6 and TRBJ2-2; 7 bases line up with TRBD1. V was clipped by 3 bases and J by 4 bases; unmatched bases: 8. From germline, CDR1 is SGHVS and CDR2 FNYEAQ. This CDR3 contains 16 residues. For the CDR3, the DNA is TGTGCCAGCAGCTTCCCTCAGGGGGTCGGCACCGGGGAGCTGTTTTTT. Translation gives CASSFPQGVGTGELFF. Full variable domain (outside the CDR3, taken from reference TRBV7-6 and TRBJ2-2): GAGVSQSPRYKVTKRGQDVALRCDPISGHVSLYWYRQALGQGPEFLTYFNYEAQQDKSGLPNDRFSAERPEGSISTLTIQRTEQRDSAMYRCASSFPQGVGTGELFFGEGSRLTVL.

This clonotype was detected only a few times. The rearrangement uses TRBV29-1 and TRBJ1-1, with D perhaps TRBD1 (5 bases). CDR3 size: 13 residues. Trimming shortened V by 1 base and J by 4 bases, and 10 bases separated the two germline ends. The germline V gene has CDR1 SQVTM and CDR2 ANQGSEA. The CDR3 coding sequence is TGCAGCGTTGAAGGGCAGGGTACCACTGAAGCTTTCTTT. Translation: CSVEGQGTTEAFF.

This clonotype was detected ten times or more. The rearrangement joins TRBV6-2 or TRBV6-3 to TRBJ2-1; the match to TRBD2 covers 11 bases. The CDR3 has 20 amino acids. Germline V gives CDR1 MNHEY, CDR2 SVGEGT. V was clipped by 7 bases and J by 3 bases; unmatched bases: 20. The DNA of the CDR3 is TGTGCCAGCACCAATCGGCTTGGGGGCCTAGCGGGAGGATTCTACAATGAGCAGTTCTTC. Protein product: CASTNRLGGLAGGFYNEQFF.

There are a few counts of this clonotype. The chain joins TRBV3-1 to TRBJ2-7; TRBD2 matches at 12 bases. V was clipped by 1 base and J by 10 bases; unmatched bases: 11. CDR1 is LGHDT and CDR2 is YNNKEL in the germline V gene (reference sequence). The CDR3 totals 16 residues. For the CDR3, the DNA is TGTGCCAGCAGCCAAGGTGGTCTAGCGGGAGGGGGCGAACAGTACTTC. Its translation: CASSQGGLAGGGEQYF.

The V call is TRBV29-1, the J call TRBJ2-5; 8 bases fit TRBD1. The V and J ends lost 2 bases and 3 bases, in that order; junction bases with no gene match: 2. The CDR3 is 13 residues long. Germline CDR1 SQVTM, CDR2 ANQGSEA. The CDR3 DNA is TGCAGCGTTGAAATGGACAGGGAAGAGACCCAGTACTTC. Translated: CSVEMDREETQYF.

The rearrangement uses TRBV29-1 and TRBJ2-7; D is possibly TRBD1 (5 bases). Germline loops: CDR1 SQVTM, CDR2 ANQGSEA. V was shortened by 2 bases and J by 4 bases, with 18 bases between the two germline ends. The CDR3 contains 15 residues. CDR3 protein: CSVETPQDTEYEQYF. CDR3 DNA: TGCAGCGTTGAAACGCCACAGGACACAGAATACGAGCAGTACTTC.

The rearrangement uses TRBV29-1 and TRBJ2-7, with TRBD2 identical over 7 bases. This CDR3 has 16 amino acids. Germline assignment: CDR1 SQVTM and CDR2 ANQGSEA. Germline trimming cut 4 bases from V and 4 bases from J; bases unmatched to any gene: 16. The CDR3 here is CSVVGMESGTWYEQYF. CDR3 nucleotides: TGCAGCGTTGTGGGCATGGAAAGCGGGACGTGGTACGAGCAGTACTTC.

The sample holds one count of this clonotype. The CDR3 nucleotides are TGTGCCAGCAGCTCGTTAGGGACAGGGCAGGTAGGGTCCTACGAGCAGTACTTC. Its translation is CASSSLGTGQVGSYEQYF. V and J are TRBV11-2 and TRBJ2-7, with 9 bases matching TRBD1. J lost 1 base, V lost 4 bases, and 14 bases had no gene match. The CDR3 runs 18 residues. Germline loops: CDR1 SGHAT, CDR2 FQNNGV.

This clonotype was detected a few times. The rearrangement joins TRBV6-1 to TRBJ2-2; TRBD2 agrees at 9 bases. This CDR3 region has 17 residues. Germline values: CDR1 MNHNS, CDR2 SASEGT. The V gene end was trimmed by 8 bases and the J gene end by 3 bases; junction bases not matched to a gene: 13. The CDR3 loop is CASLPGRLAGYTGELFF. The CDR3 DNA is TGTGCCAGCCTACCGGGTAGGCTAGCGGGATACACCGGGGAGCTGTTTTTT.

This clonotype was counted only a few times. The V gene is TRBV12-3 or TRBV12-4, the J gene TRBJ2-1; the D call may be TRBD1 or TRBD2 (5 bases each). Trimming pared 1 base from V and 9 bases from J, leaving 10 bases between. The CDR3 contains 13 residues. The CDR3 sequence is CASSLEGPLEQFF. CDR3 DNA sequence: TGTGCCAGCAGTTTAGAGGGACCTCTTGAGCAGTTCTTC.

The chain is built from TRBV10-3 and TRBJ1-3, with TRBD1 matching over 9 bases. CDR3 length equals 14 residues. The germline CDR1 and CDR2 sequences are ENHRY and SYGVKD. V lost 8 bases, J lost 0 bases, and 2 bases stayed unmatched. The CDR3 protein is CAILDRGSGNTIYF. In DNA form, the CDR3 reads TGTGCCATCCTGGACAGGGGCTCTGGAAACACCATATATTTT.

The chain joins TRBV4-1 to TRBJ2-5, with D perhaps assigned TRBD1 or TRBD2 (5 bases each). V lost 3 bases, J lost 1 base, and 12 bases lay in between. The CDR3 sequence is 15 residues long. CDR1 is MGHRA and CDR2 is YSYEKL in the germline V gene. The CDR3 region has the DNA TGCGCCAGCAGCCAGACGACCGGGACCCAAGAGACCCAGTACTTC. It yields the protein CASSQTTGTQETQYF.

The rearrangement joins TRBV6-1 to TRBJ1-1; tentatively, D is TRBD1 (6 bases). The CDR3 loop spans 16 amino acids. Germline V gene data show CDR1 as MNHNS and CDR2 as SASEGT. Trimming stripped 5 bases from V and 0 bases from J, with 16 bases between. Here the CDR3 reads CASSRTVRALNTEAFF. The DNA of the CDR3 is TGTGCCAGCAGTCGGACAGTAAGAGCCTTGAACACTGAAGCTTTCTTT.

The chain couples TRBV20-1 to TRBJ2-1, with 11 bases fitting TRBD2. Per germline, CDR1 DFQATT and CDR2 SNEGSKA (reference sequence). Losses at the gene ends were 6 bases for V and 3 bases for J; bases not matched to a gene: 10. The CDR3 length is 16 residues. CDR3 region: CSAEYIGTSGYNEQFF. CDR3 in DNA: TGCAGTGCCGAGTATATCGGGACTAGCGGCTACAATGAGCAGTTCTTC.

This clonotype was observed at least ten times. The V and J genes are TRBV29-1 and TRBJ2-7, with 7 bases lining up with TRBD2. The length of the CDR3 is 13 residues. The germline V gene has CDR1 SQVTM and CDR2 ANQGSEA. The V gene end was trimmed by 7 bases and the J gene end by 2 bases; junction bases not matched to a gene: 8. The CDR3 sequence is CSGEGRQAYEQYF. The CDR3 nucleotides are TGCAGCGGGGAGGGCAGGCAAGCCTACGAGCAGTACTTC.

This clonotype was seen a few times. The CDR3, as DNA: TGTGCCAGCAGTTCTCTTTCAGAGGAGCGGGGGCACAATGAGCAGTTCTTC. Translation gives CASSSLSEERGHNEQFF. The J gene is TRBJ2-1, the V gene TRBV6-5, with TRBD2 identical over 8 bases. The germline gives CDR1 MNHEY, CDR2 SVGAGI. With 4 bases clipped from V and 5 bases from J, the junction kept 13 bases outside the gene matches. This CDR3 contains 17 residues.

In this sample, this clonotype turned up a few times. This chain links TRBV7-9 with TRBJ2-2; D is undetermined. This CDR3 region has 13 residues. Germline-derived CDR1 and CDR2 are SEHNR and FQNEAQ (reference sequence). Trimming removed 3 bases at V and 6 bases at J, with 8 bases between. This chain's CDR3 is CASSFGDAGELFF. In DNA, the CDR3 is TGTGCCAGCAGCTTCGGCGATGCCGGGGAGCTGTTTTTT.